A selection of T cell receptor beta chains follows, all from one sample in a study of cytotoxic CD8 clonotypes in ibrutinib-treated CLL. Sequencing was performed with immunoSEQ multiplex PCR; in TCRdb, only in-frame clones are kept and a portion is missing. The top ten hold around 15% of the sample, which has 190,000 or so clones, about 72% seen once. Sequencing used PBMCs, obtained after 24 months of ibrutinib treatment. The receptors were sampled from a human donor with chronic lymphocytic leukemia. The CDR3 runs from the conserved cysteine through the conserved F or W.

V	J	CDR3
TRBV9	TRBJ2-1	CASSVKADQRDEQFF
TRBV6-6	TRBJ2-1	CASSYSIPSNEQFF
TRBV9	TRBJ2-1	CASSVEGLASNEQFF
TRBV14	TRBJ2-5	CASSPLLGGRRETQYF
TRBV6-1	TRBJ2-7	CASSEADRAYEQYF
TRBV7-6	TRBJ2-7	CASSLGLAGAHEQYF
TRBV11-3	TRBJ2-7	CASSLDRNSYEQYF
TRBV2	TRBJ2-2	CASSSGQGLDTGELFF
TRBV18	TRBJ2-5	CASSTGRTSWTQYF
TRBV6-1	TRBJ1-5	CASSVQGRGGGNQPQHF
TRBV4-3	TRBJ2-3	CASSQIARDIATDTQYF
TRBV19	TRBJ2-6	CASSTAGASGANVLTF
TRBV2	TRBJ1-2	CASREGTPNYGYTF
TRBV30	TRBJ1-1	CAWSRKDRGRSDTEAFF
TRBV12-5	TRBJ2-2	CASGFRTNTGELFF
TRBV9	TRBJ2-1	CASSADARTYNEQFF
TRBV9	TRBJ2-1	CASSDGATSYDEQFF
TRBV18	TRBJ1-1	CASSPQGVNTEAFF
TRBV10-3	TRBJ2-7	CAIRRDSSYEQYF
TRBV5-6	TRBJ1-2	CASSPGTRSYGYTF
TRBV4-2	TRBJ2-1	CASSKGRRTEANEQFF
TRBV5-5	TRBJ1-5	CASSLAPGHVNQPQHF
TRBV15	TRBJ1-2	CATSRGYGYTF
TRBV7-8	TRBJ1-2	CASSLVSGTLVSNGYTF
TRBV5-4	TRBJ1-2	CASSQGAGVGYTF
TRBV5-1	TRBJ2-5	CASSLDSSPEETQYF
TRBV30	TRBJ2-7	CAWSVLGLAGSEQYF
TRBV5-4	TRBJ2-3	CASRPRTGVTDTQYF
TRBV7-8	TRBJ2-5	CASSLALGGETQYF
TRBV19	TRBJ1-1	CASNPGPDGHTEAFF